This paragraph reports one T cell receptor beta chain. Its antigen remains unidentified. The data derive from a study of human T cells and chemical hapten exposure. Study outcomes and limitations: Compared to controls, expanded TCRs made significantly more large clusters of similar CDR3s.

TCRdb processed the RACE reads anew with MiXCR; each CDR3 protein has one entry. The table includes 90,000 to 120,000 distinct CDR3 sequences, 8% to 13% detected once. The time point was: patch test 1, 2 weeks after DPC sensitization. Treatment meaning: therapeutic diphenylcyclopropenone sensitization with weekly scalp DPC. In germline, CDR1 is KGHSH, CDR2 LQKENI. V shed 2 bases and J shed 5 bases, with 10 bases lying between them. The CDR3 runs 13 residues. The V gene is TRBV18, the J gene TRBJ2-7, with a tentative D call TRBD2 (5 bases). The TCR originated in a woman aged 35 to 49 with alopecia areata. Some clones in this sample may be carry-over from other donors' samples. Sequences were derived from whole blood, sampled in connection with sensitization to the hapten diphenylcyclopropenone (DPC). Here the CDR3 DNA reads TGTGCCAGCTCACCAGGTGGGGAGAACGAGCAGTACTTC. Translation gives CASSPGGENEQYF.